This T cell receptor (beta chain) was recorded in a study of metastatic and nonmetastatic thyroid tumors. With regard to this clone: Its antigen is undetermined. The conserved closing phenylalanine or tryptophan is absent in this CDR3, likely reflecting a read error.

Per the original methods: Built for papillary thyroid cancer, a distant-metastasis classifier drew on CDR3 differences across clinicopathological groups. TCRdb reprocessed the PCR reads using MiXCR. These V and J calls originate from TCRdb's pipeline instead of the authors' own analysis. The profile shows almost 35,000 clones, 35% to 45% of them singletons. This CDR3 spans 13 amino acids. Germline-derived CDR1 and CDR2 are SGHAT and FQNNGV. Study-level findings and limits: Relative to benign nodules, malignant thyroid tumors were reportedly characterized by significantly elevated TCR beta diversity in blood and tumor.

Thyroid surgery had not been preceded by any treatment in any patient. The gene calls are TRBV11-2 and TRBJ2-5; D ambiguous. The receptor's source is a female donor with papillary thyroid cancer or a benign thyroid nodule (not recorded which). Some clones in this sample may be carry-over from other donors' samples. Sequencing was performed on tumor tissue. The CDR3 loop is CASSLSRLETQYI. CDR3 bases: TGTGCGAGCAGCTTATCCCGTTTGGAGACCCAGTACATC.